A single sample gave rise to the 22 T cell receptor beta chains below, sequenced in a study of response to subunit inactivated influenza vaccine. A single record per CDR3 protein comes from TCRdb applying MiXCR to the RT-PCR reads. The sample has 600,000 to 850,000 distinct CDR3 sequences, roughly 15% seen once. Material: PBMCs from blood, obtained around 14 days before vaccination. These receptor sequences come from a man aged 45-65 years who received an inactivated influenza vaccine.

The V and J genes are TRBV20-1 and TRBJ1-5; D might be TRBD1 (5 bases). The CDR3 contains 16 residues. V dropped 1 base and J dropped 0 bases, with 13 bases sitting between them. From germline, CDR1 is DFQATT and CDR2 SNEGSKA (reference sequence). The CDR3 sequence is CSARGAGSYSNQPQHF. The CDR3 bases are TGCAGTGCTAGAGGAGCAGGGTCTTATAGCAATCAGCCCCAGCATTTT.

This clonotype has more than one count but fewer than ten. The rearrangement joins TRBV20-1 to TRBJ2-7, with 7 positions matching TRBD1. V trimming: 2 bases; J trimming: 2 bases; junction bases outside the gene matches: 3. CDR3 length equals 13 residues. Germline CDR1 DFQATT, CDR2 SNEGSKA (reference sequence). Here the CDR3 DNA reads TGCAGTGCTAGATGGGACAGTCCCTACGAGCAGTACTTC. Translation: CSARWDSPYEQYF.

V gene TRBV2 combines with J gene TRBJ2-3; D is unclear. Looked up from germline, CDR1 is SNHLY and CDR2 is FYNNEI. The CDR3 totals 13 residues. Between the trimmed V and J ends, which lost 7 bases and 2 bases, there was a span of 10 bases. The CDR3 spells CASKISNTDTQYF. CDR3 in DNA: TGTGCCAGCAAGATCAGTAACACAGATACGCAGTATTTT.

This clonotype was seen only a few times. This chain connects TRBV9 to TRBJ2-5, with TRBD1 as a possible D gene (6 bases). V shed 4 bases and J shed 9 bases, with 22 bases lying between them. The CDR3 has 15 residues. Germline V gene lookup returns CDR1 SGDLS and CDR2 YYNGEE. This CDR3 is CASSPQPIQGAAQYF. The CDR3 nucleotides are TGTGCCAGCAGCCCCCAGCCCATACAGGGTGCGGCCCAGTACTTC.

The chain couples TRBV6-1 to TRBJ1-1; TRBD1 might be the D (5 bases). This CDR3 comprises 14 residues. Germline V CDR1 and CDR2: MNHNS, SASEGT. Trimming pared 2 bases from V and 3 bases from J, leaving 10 bases between. Here the CDR3 DNA reads TGTGCCAGCAGTGAATGGGGGGGAGACACTGAAGCTTTCTTT. This codes for CASSEWGGDTEAFF.

This rearrangement joins TRBV20-1 to TRBJ2-7; 10 nucleotides agree with TRBD2. The CDR3 runs 15 residues. Germline values: CDR1 DFQATT, CDR2 SNEGSKA (reference sequence). J was trimmed by 0 bases and V by 2 bases; bases with no gene match: 4. CDR3 sequence (DNA): TGCAGTGCTAGACGATCTAGCGGGAGCTCCTACGAGCAGTACTTC. Translation: CSARRSSGSSYEQYF.

In its sample, this clonotype was seen a few times. The V and J genes are TRBV20-1 and TRBJ2-7; 9 nucleotides match TRBD1. CDR3 length equals 14 residues. Germline V gene lookup returns CDR1 DFQATT and CDR2 SNEGSKA (reference sequence). V shed 3 bases, J shed 0 bases, and the junction held 3 bases outside the gene matches. CDR3 coding DNA: TGCAGTGCTAGTGGACAGGGGACCTCCTACGAGCAGTACTTC. Translated: CSASGQGTSYEQYF.

In its sample, this clonotype was seen a few times. The chain links TRBV5-1 to TRBJ2-5; 12 nucleotides align to TRBD1. This CDR3 is 15 amino acids long. With V trimmed by 4 bases and J by 5 bases, 6 bases remained unmatched. In germline, CDR1 is SGHRS, CDR2 YFSETQ. The CDR3: CASSPGTGGVETQYF. The CDR3 DNA is TGCGCCAGCAGCCCCGGGACAGGGGGCGTGGAGACCCAGTACTTC.

The V gene is TRBV4-1, the J gene TRBJ2-7, with 8 bases identical to TRBD1. With 0 bases clipped from V and 0 bases from J, the junction kept 4 bases outside the gene matches. Germline lookup yields CDR1 MGHRA and CDR2 YSYEKL. There are 16 residues in the CDR3. The CDR3 bases are TGCGCCAGCAGCCAAGACCGGACAGGGAGCTCCTACGAGCAGTACTTC. Translation: CASSQDRTGSSYEQYF.

J is TRBJ2-7 and V is TRBV12-3 or TRBV12-4; D might be TRBD1 (6 bases). Between the trimmed V and J ends, which lost 7 bases and 0 bases, there was a span of 22 bases. The CDR3 has 17 residues. CDR3 loop: CASTSATGYTGSYEQYF. The CDR3 DNA reads TGTGCCAGCACGTCCGCGACAGGATACACCGGCTCCTACGAGCAGTACTTC.

In this sample, this clonotype turned up a few times. The CDR3 is CASSYPGMGDTQYF. Written as DNA, the CDR3 is TGTGCCAGCAGTTACCCTGGTATGGGAGATACGCAGTATTTT. This chain connects TRBV6-5 to TRBJ2-3; no reliable D call. CDR3 length: 14 residues. Germline V lookup: CDR1 MNHEY, CDR2 SVGAGI. V lost 2 bases and J 5 bases, leaving 11 bases between the germline ends.

In its sample, this clonotype was seen a few times. The rearrangement uses TRBV29-1 and TRBJ2-7; D possibly corresponds to TRBD1 (5 bases). CDR1 and CDR2 from the germline V gene are SQVTM and ANQGSEA. This CDR3 spans 12 amino acids. With 3 bases removed from V and 3 bases from J, the gap between germline ends came to 9 bases. CDR3 nucleotide sequence: TGCAGCGTTGAGGAACAGGACTACGAGCAGTACTTC. This gives the protein CSVEEQDYEQYF.

The chain uses TRBV25-1 and TRBJ2-1; tentative D call: TRBD2 (6 bases). V lost 4 bases, J lost 7 bases, and 17 bases lay in between. Germline loops: CDR1 MGHDK, CDR2 SYGVNS. The CDR3 is made up of 15 amino acids. This CDR3 is CASSGLGTSGNEQFF. CDR3 nucleotides: TGTGCCAGCAGTGGGTTAGGGACTTCTGGTAATGAGCAGTTCTTC.

The chain couples TRBV4-2 to TRBJ2-7, with unresolved D. V lost 0 bases and J 3 bases, leaving 15 bases between the germline ends. The V gene's germline CDR1 is LGHNA and CDR2 YNFKEQ. This CDR3 comprises 16 residues. CDR3 nucleotide sequence: TGTGCCAGCAGCCAAGAAGCCCGGACCCGTGGCTACGAGCAGTACTTC. Protein sequence: CASSQEARTRGYEQYF.

As for this clonotype: The junction departs from the called germline gene at one end, perhaps through a read error. V and J are TRBV20-1 and TRBJ2-3; 10 positions match TRBD2. This CDR3 region has 17 residues. The germline V gene has CDR1 DFQATT and CDR2 SNEGSKA (reference sequence). CDR3 sequence: CSARDPASGSPTVTQYF. The DNA for the CDR3 is TGCAGTGCTAGAGATCCGGCTAGCGGGAGTCCCACAGTTACGCAGTATTTT.

This clonotype was observed a few times. This chain uses TRBV7-2 with TRBJ2-5; TRBD1 agrees at 9 bases. CDR3 length equals 17 residues. J lost 4 bases, V lost 6 bases, and 15 bases had no gene match. Germline V CDR1 and CDR2: SGHTA, FQGNSA. The CDR3 is CASSPGMGTGLGETQYF. The CDR3 nucleotides read TGTGCCAGCAGTCCAGGAATGGGGACAGGGTTGGGAGAGACCCAGTACTTC.

This clonotype was observed a few times. The chain uses TRBV11-2 and TRBJ2-6; D might be TRBD1 (5 bases). The germline V and J ends were trimmed by 4 bases and 0 bases, with 13 bases remaining between them. The CDR3 has 17 amino acids. The germline V gene has CDR1 SGHAT and CDR2 FQNNGV. CDR3: CASSYGRVSSGANVLTF. Written as DNA, the CDR3 is TGTGCCAGCAGCTACGGCAGGGTCAGCTCTGGGGCCAACGTCCTGACTTTC.

The genes are TRBV7-2 and TRBJ2-7, with D possibly matching TRBD2 (5 bases). V was shortened by 0 bases and J by 1 base, with 16 bases between the two germline ends. Germline CDR1 reads SGHTA; CDR2 reads FQGNSA. CDR3 length equals 17 residues. CDR3 loop: CASSLAFLGRSSYEQYF. CDR3 sequence (DNA): TGTGCCAGCAGCTTAGCGTTCCTAGGGAGATCGTCCTACGAGCAGTACTTC. Full variable domain (missing parts from reference TRBV7-2 and TRBJ2-7): GAGVSQSPSNKVTEKGKDVELRCDPISGHTALYWYRQSLGQGLEFLIYFQGNSAPDKSGLPSDRFSAERTGGSVSTLTIQRTQQEDSAVYLCASSLAFLGRSSYEQYFGPGTRLTVT.

This clonotype was seen a few times. The rearrangement joins TRBV6-2 or TRBV6-3 to TRBJ2-7; 9 bases fit TRBD2. Germline V lookup: CDR1 MNHEY, CDR2 SVGEGT. This CDR3 comprises 16 residues. The junction had 7 bases not matched to a gene; V was cut back by 0 bases and J by 4 bases. CDR3 in DNA: TGTGCCAGCAGTTACTCGAATGCGGGGGGGCCGTACGAGCAGTACTTC. Translating it yields CASSYSNAGGPYEQYF.

This clonotype was seen only a few times. This chain links TRBV5-6 with TRBJ2-1; the D gene is possibly TRBD2 (6 bases). This CDR3 spans 12 amino acids. CDR1 and CDR2 from the germline V gene are SGHDT and YYEEEE. Trimming stripped 1 base from V and 10 bases from J, with 9 bases between. CDR3 sequence (DNA): TGTGCCAGCAGCTTGTCGGGGAGGGAGCAGTTCTTC. Protein: CASSLSGREQFF. The variable domain in full, with the rest retrieved from reference TRBV5-6 and TRBJ2-1, is DAGVTQSPTHLIKTRGQQVTLRCSPKSGHDTVSWYQQALGQGPQFIFQYYEEEERQRGNFPDRFSGHQFPNYSSELNVNALLLGDSALYLCASSLSGREQFFGPGTRLTVL.

This clonotype was detected many times. The rearrangement joins TRBV4-3 to TRBJ2-7; D gene uncertain. Per the germline V gene, CDR1 is LGHNA and CDR2 is YSLEER. The CDR3 is 14 residues long. Trimming shortened V by 3 bases and J by 3 bases, and 12 bases separated the two germline ends. The CDR3 region is CASSQDSGLYEQYF. In nucleotides, the CDR3 is TGCGCCAGCAGCCAGGATAGTGGTCTCTACGAGCAGTACTTC.

V and J are TRBV4-3 and TRBJ2-2; TRBD2 matches 8 bases. Germline values: CDR1 LGHNA, CDR2 YSLEER. V lost 1 base and J lost 0; bases outside the gene matches: 4. The CDR3 loop spans 17 amino acids. The CDR3 spells CASSQGRGAANTGELFF. The CDR3 nucleotides are TGCGCCAGCAGCCAAGGGCGGGGGGCAGCGAACACCGGGGAGCTGTTTTTT.